The clone carrying this T cell receptor (beta chain) was seen only once. The data were taken from a study of CD8 T cells in Susac syndrome. With 3 bases clipped from V and 5 bases from J, the junction kept 2 bases outside the gene matches. Germline values: CDR1 SGHTA, CDR2 FQGNSA. The CDR3 spans 13 residues. With random hexamers, 0.5 to 1 ug RNA was reverse transcribed. TCRdb re-derived calls from the immunoSEQ multiplex PCR reads in MiXCR, one entry per CDR3 protein. The sample carries about 150,000 distinct CDR3 sequences, roughly 94% recorded once. This sequence was found in a human donor in good health. J is TRBJ2-3 and V is TRBV7-2; TRBD1 matches 7 bases. Sequencing was performed on CD4+ T cells from PBMCs. The CDR3 region is CASSFNRGDTQYF. CDR3 DNA sequence: TGTGCCAGCAGCTTTAACAGGGGAGATACGCAGTATTTT.